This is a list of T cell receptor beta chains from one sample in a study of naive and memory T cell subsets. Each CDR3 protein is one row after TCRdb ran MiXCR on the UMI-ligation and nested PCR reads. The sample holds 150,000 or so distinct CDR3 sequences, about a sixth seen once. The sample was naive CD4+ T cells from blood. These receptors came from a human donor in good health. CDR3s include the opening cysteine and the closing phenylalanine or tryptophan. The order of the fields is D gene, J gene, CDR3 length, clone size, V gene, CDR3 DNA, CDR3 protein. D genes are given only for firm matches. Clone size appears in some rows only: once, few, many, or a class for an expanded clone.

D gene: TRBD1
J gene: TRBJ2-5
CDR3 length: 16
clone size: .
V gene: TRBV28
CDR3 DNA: TGTGCCAGCAGTACCACAGGGGTGGGTTACCAAGAGACCCAGTACTTC
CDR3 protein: CASSTTGVGYQETQYF

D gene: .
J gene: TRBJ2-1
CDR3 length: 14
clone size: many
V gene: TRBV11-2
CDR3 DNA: TGTGCCAGCAGCTCCCAGAGCTCCTACAATGAGCAGTTCTTC
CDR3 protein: CASSSQSSYNEQFF

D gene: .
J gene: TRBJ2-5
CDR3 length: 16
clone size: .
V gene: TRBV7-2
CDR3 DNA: TGTGCCAGCAGCCGTCCCGACAGCCGTAATCAAGAGACCCAGTACTTC
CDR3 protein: CASSRPDSRNQETQYF

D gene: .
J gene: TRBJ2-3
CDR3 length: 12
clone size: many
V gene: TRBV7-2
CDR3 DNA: TGTGCCAGCAGCTTGGTCTCAGATACGCAGTATTTT
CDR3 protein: CASSLVSDTQYF

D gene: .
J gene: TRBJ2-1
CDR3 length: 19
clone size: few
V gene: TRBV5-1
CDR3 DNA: TGCGCCAGCAGCTTGGAGGTGGGCTCTTCCCGGTACTCCTACAATGAGCAGTTCTTC
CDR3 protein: CASSLEVGSSRYSYNEQFF

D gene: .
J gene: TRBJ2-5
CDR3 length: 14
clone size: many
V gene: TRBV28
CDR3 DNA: TGTGCCAGCAGTATTCCGGGGGAATGGGAGACCCAGTACTTC
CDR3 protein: CASSIPGEWETQYF

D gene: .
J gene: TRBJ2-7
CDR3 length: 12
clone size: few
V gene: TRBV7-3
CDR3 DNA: TGCCCAAGGGCCCAGGGATCCGACGAGCAGTACTTC
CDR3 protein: CPRAQGSDEQYF

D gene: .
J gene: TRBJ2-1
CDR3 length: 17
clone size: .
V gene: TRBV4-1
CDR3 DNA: TGCGCCAGCAGCCACCCAGTTAGGGGGAGGGCCGAGGCTGAGCAGTTCTTC
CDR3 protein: CASSHPVRGRAEAEQFF

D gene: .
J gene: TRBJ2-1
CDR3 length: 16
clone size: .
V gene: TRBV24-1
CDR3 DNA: TGTGCCACCAGTGCCTTGGACAGCCGCTCCTACAATGAGCAGTTCTTC
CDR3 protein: CATSALDSRSYNEQFF

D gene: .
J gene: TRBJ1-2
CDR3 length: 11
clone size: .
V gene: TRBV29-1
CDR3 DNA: TGCAGCGTTGTGGGTGTGGATGGCTACACCTTC
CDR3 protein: CSVVGVDGYTF

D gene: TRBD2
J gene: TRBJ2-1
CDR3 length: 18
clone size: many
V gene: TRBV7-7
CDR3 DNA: TGTGCCAGCAGCCCGCCGGGACTAGCGGGAGGTAACTACAATGAGCAGTTCTTC
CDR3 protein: CASSPPGLAGGNYNEQFF

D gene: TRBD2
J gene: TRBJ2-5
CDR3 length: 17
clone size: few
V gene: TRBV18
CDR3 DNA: TGTGCCAGCTCACCACCCGGGACTAGCGGGAAGAAAGAGACCCAGTACTTC
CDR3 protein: CASSPPGTSGKKETQYF

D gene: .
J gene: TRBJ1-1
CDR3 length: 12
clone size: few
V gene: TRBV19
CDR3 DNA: TGTGCCAGTAGTCCCGGGATAACTGAAGCTTTCTTT
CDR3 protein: CASSPGITEAFF

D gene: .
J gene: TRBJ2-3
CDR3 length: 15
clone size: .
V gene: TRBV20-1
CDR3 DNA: TGCAGTGCTAGAGAGGTCAGAGGTTACACAGATACGCAGTATTTT
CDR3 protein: CSAREVRGYTDTQYF

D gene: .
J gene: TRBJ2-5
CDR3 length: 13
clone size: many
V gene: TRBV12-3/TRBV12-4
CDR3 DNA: TGTGCCACCCATAGGGGGTACCAAGAGACCCAGTACTTC
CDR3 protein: CATHRGYQETQYF

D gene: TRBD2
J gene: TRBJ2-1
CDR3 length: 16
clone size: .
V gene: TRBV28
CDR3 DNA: TGTGCCAGCAGTTTCCGGTCGTGGGGGAGGGTAAATGAGCAGTTCTTC
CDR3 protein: CASSFRSWGRVNEQFF

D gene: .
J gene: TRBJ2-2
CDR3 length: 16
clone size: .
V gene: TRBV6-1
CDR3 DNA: TGTGCCAGCATCAGGGTAGGAACCCTCAACGCCGGGGAGCTGTTTTTT
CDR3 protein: CASIRVGTLNAGELFF

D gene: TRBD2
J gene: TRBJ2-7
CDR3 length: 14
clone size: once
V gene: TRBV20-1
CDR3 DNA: TGCAGTGCCCGAGGACTAGCGTCAACCTACGAGCAGTACTTC
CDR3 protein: CSARGLASTYEQYF

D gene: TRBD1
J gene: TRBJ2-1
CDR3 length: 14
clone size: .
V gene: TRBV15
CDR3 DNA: TGTGCCACCAGCATCGGACAGGGCAGCAATGAGCAGTTCTTC
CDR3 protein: CATSIGQGSNEQFF

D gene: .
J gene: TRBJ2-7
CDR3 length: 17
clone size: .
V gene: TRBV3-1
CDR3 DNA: TGTGCCAGCAGCCAAGGATCAAATGGCCGGACAAAGCGCGAGCAGTACTTC
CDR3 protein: CASSQGSNGRTKREQYF

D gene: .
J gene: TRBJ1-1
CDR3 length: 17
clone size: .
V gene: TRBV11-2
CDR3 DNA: TGTGCCAGCAGCTTAGTTGGTGGGGGGAACATGGCGACTGAAGCTTTCTTT
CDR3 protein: CASSLVGGGNMATEAFF

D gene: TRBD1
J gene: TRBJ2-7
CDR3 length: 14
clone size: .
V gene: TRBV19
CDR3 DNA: TGTGCCAGTAGTATCGGGACAGGGCGCTACGAGCAGTACTTC
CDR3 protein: CASSIGTGRYEQYF

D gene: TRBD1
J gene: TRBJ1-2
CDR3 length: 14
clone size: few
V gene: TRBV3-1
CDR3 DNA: TGTGCCAGCACCCAGGACAGGGGTACCTATGGCTACACCTTC
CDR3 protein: CASTQDRGTYGYTF

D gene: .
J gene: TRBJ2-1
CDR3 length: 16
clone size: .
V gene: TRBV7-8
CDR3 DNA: TGTGCCAGCAGCTTAGCGATGGGACTGGGGGCTAATGAGCAGTTCTTC
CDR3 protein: CASSLAMGLGANEQFF

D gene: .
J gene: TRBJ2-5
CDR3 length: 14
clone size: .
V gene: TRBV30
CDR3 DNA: TGTGCCTGGAGTTTGGGCCCCACGGTGGGGGCCCAGTACTTC
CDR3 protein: CAWSLGPTVGAQYF

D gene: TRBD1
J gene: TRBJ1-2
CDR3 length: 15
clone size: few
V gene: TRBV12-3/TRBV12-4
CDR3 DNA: TGTGCCAGCAGTTTTCAGGGGGGATTAGACTATGGCTACACCTTC
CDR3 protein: CASSFQGGLDYGYTF

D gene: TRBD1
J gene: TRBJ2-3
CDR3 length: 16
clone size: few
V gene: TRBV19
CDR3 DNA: TGTGCCAGTAGTTCCCGGGACAGGGGGCGCCCAGATACGCAGTATTTT
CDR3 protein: CASSSRDRGRPDTQYF

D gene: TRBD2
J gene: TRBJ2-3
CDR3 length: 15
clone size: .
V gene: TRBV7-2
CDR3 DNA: TGTGCCAGCAGCTCATGGGCGGGGGGGACAGATACGCAGTATTTT
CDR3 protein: CASSSWAGGTDTQYF

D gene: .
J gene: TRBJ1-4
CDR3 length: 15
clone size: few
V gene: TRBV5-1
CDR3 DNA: TGCGCCAGCAGCGCACGGGACGGAACTAATGAAAAACTGTTTTTT
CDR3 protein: CASSARDGTNEKLFF

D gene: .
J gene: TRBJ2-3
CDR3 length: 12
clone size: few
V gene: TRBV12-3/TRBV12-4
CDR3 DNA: TGTGCCAGCAGTCAAAAAGCAGATACGCAGTATTTT
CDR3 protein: CASSQKADTQYF

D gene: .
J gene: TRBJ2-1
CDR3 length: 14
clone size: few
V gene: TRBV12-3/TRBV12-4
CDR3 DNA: TGTGCCAGCAGTTTTATAGCGGAGGGGCATGAGCAGTTCTTC
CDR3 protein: CASSFIAEGHEQFF

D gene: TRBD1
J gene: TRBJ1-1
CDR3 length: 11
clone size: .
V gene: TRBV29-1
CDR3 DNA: TGCAGCGTTGGGCAGGGGGCAAGAGCTTTCTTT
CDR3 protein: CSVGQGARAFF

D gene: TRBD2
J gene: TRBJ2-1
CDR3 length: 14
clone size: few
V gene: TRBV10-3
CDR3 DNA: TGTGCCATTTCGACTAGCGGGCGATACAATGAGCAGTTCTTC
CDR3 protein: CAISTSGRYNEQFF

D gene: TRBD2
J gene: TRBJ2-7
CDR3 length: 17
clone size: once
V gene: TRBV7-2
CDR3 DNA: TGTGCCAGCAGGGGGGGCGGGACTAGCGGGGTTTCCTACGAGCAGTACTTC
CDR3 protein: CASRGGGTSGVSYEQYF

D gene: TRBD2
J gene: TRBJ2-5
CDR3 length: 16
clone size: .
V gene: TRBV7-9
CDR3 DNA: TGTGCCAGCAGCCCATGGGGACTAGCGGACCAAGAGACCCAGTACTTC
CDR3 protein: CASSPWGLADQETQYF

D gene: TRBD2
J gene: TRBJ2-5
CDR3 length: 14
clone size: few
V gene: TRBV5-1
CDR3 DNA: TGCGCCAGCAGCGAGGGACTAGCGGGAGTTCGGCACTACTTC
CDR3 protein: CASSEGLAGVRHYF

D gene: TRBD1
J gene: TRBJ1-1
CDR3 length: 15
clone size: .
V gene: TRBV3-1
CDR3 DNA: TGTGCCAGCAGATATGGGGACAGGGAAAACACTGAAGCTTTCTTT
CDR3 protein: CASRYGDRENTEAFF

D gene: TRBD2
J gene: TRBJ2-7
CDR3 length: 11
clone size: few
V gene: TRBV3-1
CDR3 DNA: TGTGCCAGCGGACTAGACTACGAGCAGTACTTC
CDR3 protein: CASGLDYEQYF

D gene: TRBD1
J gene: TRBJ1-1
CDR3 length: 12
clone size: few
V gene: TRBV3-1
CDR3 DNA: TGTGCCAGCAGCCCCACAGGGGCTGAAGCTTTCTTT
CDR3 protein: CASSPTGAEAFF

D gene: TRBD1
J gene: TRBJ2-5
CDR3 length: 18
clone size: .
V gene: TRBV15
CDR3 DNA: TGTGCCACCAGCAGCCCACGCCAGAGACAGGGGTCGTTGGAGACCCAGTACTTC
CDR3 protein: CATSSPRQRQGSLETQYF

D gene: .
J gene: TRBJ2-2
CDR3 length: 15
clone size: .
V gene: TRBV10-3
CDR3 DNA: TGTGCCATCAGTGATTTTAGCACCGACACCGGGGAGCTGTTTTTT
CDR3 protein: CAISDFSTDTGELFF

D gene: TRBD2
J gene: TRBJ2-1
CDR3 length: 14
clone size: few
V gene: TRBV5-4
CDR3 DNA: TGTGCCAGCAGCCCCTGGACTAGCGACAATGAGCAGTTCTTC
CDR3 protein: CASSPWTSDNEQFF

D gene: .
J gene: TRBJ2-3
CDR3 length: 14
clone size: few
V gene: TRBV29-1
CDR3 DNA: TGCAGCGTCCAGGACACAACTAGCACAGATACGCAGTATTTT
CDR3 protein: CSVQDTTSTDTQYF

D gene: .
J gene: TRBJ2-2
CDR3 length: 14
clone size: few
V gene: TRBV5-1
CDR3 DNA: TGCGCCAGCAGCTTGGCCCCAGGGACCGGGGAGCTGTTTTTT
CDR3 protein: CASSLAPGTGELFF

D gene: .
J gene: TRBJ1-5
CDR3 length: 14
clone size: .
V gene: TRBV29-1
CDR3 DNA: TGCAGCGTTGCTTCGGGGGGGAACAATCAGCCCCAGCATTTT
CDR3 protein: CSVASGGNNQPQHF

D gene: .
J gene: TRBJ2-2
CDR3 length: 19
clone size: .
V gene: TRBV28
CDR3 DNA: TGTGCCAGCAGTTTACCGGGTCAGGGGTTAAGAGCGAACACCGGGGAGCTGTTTTTT
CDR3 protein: CASSLPGQGLRANTGELFF

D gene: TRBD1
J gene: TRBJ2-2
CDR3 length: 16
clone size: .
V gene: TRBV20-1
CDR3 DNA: TGCAGTGCTGACAGGGGCGGGATGTCGCACACCGGGGAGCTGTTTTTT
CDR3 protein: CSADRGGMSHTGELFF

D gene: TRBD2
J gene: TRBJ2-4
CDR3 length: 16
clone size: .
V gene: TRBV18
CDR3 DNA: TGTGCCAGCTGGTTCACTAGCGGGTTAGCCAAAAACATTCAGTACTTC
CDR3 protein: CASWFTSGLAKNIQYF

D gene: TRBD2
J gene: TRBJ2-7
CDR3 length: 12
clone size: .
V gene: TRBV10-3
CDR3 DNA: TGTGCCAGTAGCGGGAGAGACTACGAGCAGTACTTC
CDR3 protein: CASSGRDYEQYF

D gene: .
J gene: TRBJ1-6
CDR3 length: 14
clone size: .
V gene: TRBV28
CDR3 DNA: TGTGCCAGCAGTCATCCGGGCCAGAATTCACCCCTCCACTTT
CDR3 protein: CASSHPGQNSPLHF

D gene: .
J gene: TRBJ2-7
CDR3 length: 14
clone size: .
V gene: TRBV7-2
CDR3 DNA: TGTGCCAGCAGCTGGCTGTCGGGCGGGTACGAGCAGTACTTC
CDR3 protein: CASSWLSGGYEQYF